This T cell receptor (beta chain) was identified in a study of human versus mouse CDR3 diversity and MHC coevolution. Study results and limitations: Compared with mice, human CDR3s carried more deletions and insertions on average.

Data came from immunoSEQ multiplex PCR; TCRdb stores just in-frame clones and leaves some out. The sample contains roughly 81,000 clones, roughly 93% of which appear only once. This clone was observed a handful of times. The target antigen is unknown. The CDR3 has 14 residues. V dropped 5 bases and J dropped 5; count of bases not matched to a gene: 8. In germline, CDR1 is SGHNT, CDR2 YENEEA. This receptor was taken from a person aged 25 to 75 in good health. The chain has TRBV11-3 and TRBJ1-1; 7 bases match TRBD1. The material sequenced was naive CD4+ T cells from blood. Stated subset: CD45RO-negative CD62L-positive naive CD4 T cells. CDR3 DNA: TGTGCCAGCAGCCGCCAGACAGGGTCGACTGAAGCTTTCTTT. Its translation is CASSRQTGSTEAFF. The full variable domain, completed using reference TRBV11-3 and TRBJ1-1, is EAGVVQSPRYKIIEKKQPVAFWCNPISGHNTLYWYLQNLGQGPELLIRYENEEAVDDSQLPKDRFSAERLKGVDSTLKIQPAELGDSAVYLCASSRQTGSTEAFFGQGTRLTVV.